The T cell receptor beta chain under discussion was sequenced for a study of cytomegalovirus exposure and HLA in healthy donors. CDR1 and CDR2 from the germline V gene are LGHNT and FRNRAP. Trimming took 6 bases from V and 3 from J, leaving 5 bases between them. The CDR3 is 11 amino acids. Study observations and caveats: Sequencing probably produced one cluster of sequence variants that were highly shared.

As for this clone: Its antigen is unidentified.

The PCR employed 60 Vbeta primers together with 13 Jbeta primers. The method was immunoSEQ multiplex PCR; TCRdb's version includes in-frame clones alone and lacks a portion of them. The sample records around 180,000 clones, 65% to 85% being singletons. Sequencing was performed on PBMCs. The receptor's source is a male donor in good health and CMV-seronegative. V is TRBV12-5 and J is TRBJ2-5; D unclear. CDR3 loop: CASGREETQYF. For the CDR3, the DNA is TGTGCTAGTGGCCGAGAAGAGACCCAGTACTTC.